This T cell receptor beta chain was observed in a study of shared clonotypes between healthy human individuals (dated by TCRdb to 2020 to 2021). Notes on the research overall: The cohort comprised a couple of women and a few men aged 18 to 49 years. Libraries were prepared and TCR repertoires were sequenced by different laboratories using diverse techniques, in order to increase sequencing depth and limit assay-specific biases. For each donor, three plates each were used for CD4 naive and CD4 memory, two plates were used for CD8 naive, and one plate was used for CD8 memory. To estimate repertoire size and how much clonotype sharing occurs between individuals, the study deeply sequenced the blood TCR repertoires of several healthy adults. Per donor, leukapheresis produced somewhere between about 0.94 and 9.5 billion PBMCs. Study-wide conclusions, independent of this receptor: Larger estimated clonotype richness was generally found for naive subsets than for memory subsets. Pairwise subsampling indicated that sequencing depth was expected to affect the degree of clonotype sharing among donors. Sampling was restricted to blood, and TCR repertoires in tissues likely differ from the TCR repertoires found in blood. Compared with non-shared clonotypes, clonotypes shared by all four sorted-subset donors had higher generation probabilities. Approximately 5% of naive CD4, around 4% of naive CD8, around 2.3% of memory CD4, and 0.4% of memory CD8 clonotypes were shared across several donors. Even with the large sequencing depth, rarefaction of the sorted-subset datasets indicated that sequencing was incomplete. The genetic and exposure-history diversity represented was limited by the small number of donors.

Of note for this clone: What this receptor recognizes is not known. No base quality information exists; no much larger clone differs at one position.

CDR1 and CDR2 are read off the germline V gene as LGHNA and YNFKEQ. The CDR3 goes from the cysteine to the phenylalanine over 15 residues. CDR3 DNA is the only sequence kept; it has 45 bases, read in frame from the first base. After removal of 4 bases from V and 5 bases from J, the junction retains 7 bases not matched to a gene. TCR CDR3 regions were amplified from genomic DNA by multiplex PCR using the deep immunoSEQ assay. Extracted genomic DNA from each cell subset was distributed evenly across all wells of several immunoSEQ 96-well plates, and each plate was treated as a replicate. For sorted subsets, approximately 200 ng of genomic DNA, equivalent to around 29,000 T cell genomes, went into each replicate PCR. Purified libraries were quantified with a Qubit 3.0 fluorometer, sized on a Bioanalyzer 2100, and re-quantified with the KAPA Library Quantification kit. Every immunoSEQ 96-well plate was sequenced on a separate single-read 150-cycle Illumina NextSeq 550 flow cell. In the source study's methods: The immunoSEQ output contained only junctional sequences without quality scores, so filtering could not match that applied to full-length reads. Sequences were annotated with PyIR, a Python wrapper for IgBLAST v1.9, and V/J genes and CDR3 were assigned using IMGT germline references. Reads were filtered out if the reads had weak V/J assignments (E-value above 1e-6), no CDR3, stop codons, out-of-frame junctions, or ambiguous translated residues. V3J clonotypes were defined as sequences sharing the same inferred V gene, J gene, and CDR3 amino acid sequence. Percentage overlap between repertoires was computed as shared unique clonotypes divided by the size of the smaller repertoire. Richness of each repertoire was evaluated using RTK rarefaction, the Chao1 estimator, and Recon v2.1 estimates of unobserved clonotypes. Generation probabilities were computed with OLGA for all TCRbeta clonotypes obtained by the gDNA method from a few donors. TCRdb retrieved this table from immuneACCESS and kept in-frame rearrangements only. Not all clones are present; in checked studies, unresolved V genes account for under half, and no reason is known for the remainder. The DNA gave D and trimming, while V, J and clone size come from that table. Within this sample are almost 750,000 clones, with 72% of them counted one time only. The ten largest clonotypes hold under 2% of the sample.

Healthy HIV-negative adults with no recently reported acute infections or vaccinations were included as donors. Only Caucasian adults living in Nashville, Tennessee, USA were represented among the donors. CD4+ T cells were enriched through magnetic negative selection, after which naive cells were positively selected on CD45RA and the remaining negative fraction served as the memory subset. Blood was obtained by leukapheresis, after which PBMCs were separated by Ficoll-Histopaque density gradient centrifugation and cryopreserved in liquid nitrogen vapor phase. Analytical flow cytometry was used to check the purity and quantity of every magnetically sorted T cell population. Genomic DNA was isolated from every sorted fraction and measured by UV absorbance on a Nanodrop 2000c.

This sequence was found in a woman aged 25-40 years in good health. The chain employs TRBV4-2 and TRBJ2-5; TRBD2 lines up with 10 middle nucleotides. Material: memory CD4+ T cells sorted from blood. This specimen's cell subset or site label, interpreted: CD45RA-negative fraction. This receptor carries the CDR3 CASSRLLAGQETQYF. Read as DNA, the sequence is TGTGCCAGCAGCCGTCTACTAGCGGGACAGGAGACCCAGTACTTC.